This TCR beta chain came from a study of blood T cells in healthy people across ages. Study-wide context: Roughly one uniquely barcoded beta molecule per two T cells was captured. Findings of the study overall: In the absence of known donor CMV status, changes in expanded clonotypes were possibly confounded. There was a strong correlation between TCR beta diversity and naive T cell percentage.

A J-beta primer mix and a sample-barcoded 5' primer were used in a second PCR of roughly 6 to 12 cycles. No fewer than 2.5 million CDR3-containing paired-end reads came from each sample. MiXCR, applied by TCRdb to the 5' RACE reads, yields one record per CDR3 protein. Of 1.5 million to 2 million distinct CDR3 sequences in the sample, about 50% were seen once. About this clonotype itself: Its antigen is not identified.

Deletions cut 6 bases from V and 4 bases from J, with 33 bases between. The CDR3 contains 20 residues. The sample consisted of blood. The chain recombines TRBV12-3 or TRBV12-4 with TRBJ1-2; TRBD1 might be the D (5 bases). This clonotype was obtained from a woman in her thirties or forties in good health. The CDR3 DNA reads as TGTGCCAGCAGCCTCACACGGTGGCCGACAGCTGAAAGTGGGCCCTATGGCTACACCTTC. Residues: CASSLTRWPTAESGPYGYTF.